Here is one TCR beta chain with its context. Its specificity is unknown. Measured with immunoSEQ multiplex PCR; TCRdb has only the in-frame clones, and not every one. In the table there are roughly 15,000 clones, over 70% of which are singletons. The starting material, graft tissue, was processed to release intraepithelial and lamina propria lymphocytes. The data stem from a study of graft-versus-host responses after intestinal transplantation. Turning to the study itself: Those transplanted obtained multivisceral, liver-intestinal, or isolated intestinal grafts. Every recipient had anti-thymocyte globulin induction and about three years of tacrolimus plus steroids.

Study observations and caveats: Recipient marrow harbored GvH clones, some of which surfaced first in ileum or blood. After transplant, early declines in HvG clones were associated with peak levels of circulating GvH clones.

This material consisted of ileum tissue, taken 16 days after intestinal transplant. This TCR derives from a human patient who received an intestinal transplant, so some T cells may come from the graft donor.

CDR3 amino acids: CASSLEPGTEAFF. The DNA for the CDR3 is TGTGCCAGCAGCTTAGAGCCCGGGACTGAAGCTTTCTTT. The J gene is TRBJ1-1, the V gene TRBV7-9; D gene uncertain. V was trimmed by 1 base and J by 5 bases, leaving 8 bases between them. The CDR3 has 13 amino acids. Germline-derived CDR1 and CDR2 are SEHNR and FQNEAQ (reference sequence).